Here is one T cell receptor (beta chain) with its context. The primer mix had 60 Vbeta and 13 Jbeta primers. TCRdb keeps only in-frame clones here, not all; method: immunoSEQ multiplex PCR. The data show around 130,000 clones, with 65% to 75% seen just once and 6.6% held by the top ten. The data originate from a study of cytomegalovirus exposure and HLA in healthy donors. The CDR3 spans 13 residues. V was clipped by 3 bases and J by 6 bases; unmatched bases: 4. Germline CDR1 is MGHRA and CDR2 is YSYEKL. The sequenced sample was PBMCs. This TCR derives from a man between 35 and 55 years old in good health and CMV-seropositive. The rearrangement links TRBV4-1 to TRBJ1-1, with 7 bases that match TRBD1. The CDR3 sequence is CASSQGQPAEAFF. In DNA form, the CDR3 reads TGCGCCAGCAGCCAGGGACAGCCAGCTGAAGCTTTCTTT.